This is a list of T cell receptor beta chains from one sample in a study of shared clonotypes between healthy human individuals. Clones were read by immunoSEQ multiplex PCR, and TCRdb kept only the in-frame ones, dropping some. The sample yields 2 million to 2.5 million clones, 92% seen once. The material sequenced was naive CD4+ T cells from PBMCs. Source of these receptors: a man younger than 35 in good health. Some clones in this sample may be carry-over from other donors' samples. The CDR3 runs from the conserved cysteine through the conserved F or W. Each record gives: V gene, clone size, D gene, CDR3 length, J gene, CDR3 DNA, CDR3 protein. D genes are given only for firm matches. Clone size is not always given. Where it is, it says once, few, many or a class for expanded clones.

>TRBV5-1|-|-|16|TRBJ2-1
TGCGCCAGCAGCTTTGATGGACAGTCTTTAGGTAGTGAGCAGTTCTTC
CASSFDGQSLGSEQFF
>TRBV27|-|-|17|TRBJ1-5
TGTGCCAGCAGTCCCGTCCGGACAGAGTATAGCAATCAGCCCCAGCATTTT
CASSPVRTEYSNQPQHF
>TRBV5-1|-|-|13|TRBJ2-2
TGCGCCAGCAGCCCGCTGGGCGCCGGGGAGCTGTTTTTT
CASSPLGAGELFF
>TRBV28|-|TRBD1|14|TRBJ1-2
TGTGCCAGCAGTTTTCCGAAGGGGGCTGGTGGCTACACCTTC
CASSFPKGAGGYTF
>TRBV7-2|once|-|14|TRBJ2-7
TGTGCCAGCAGCTTCACCGGGCTTACCTACGAGCAGTACTTC
CASSFTGLTYEQYF
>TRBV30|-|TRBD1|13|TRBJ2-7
TGTGCCTGGAGTTTATCTATAGGAAAGGGGGCTGACTTC
CAWSLSIGKGADF
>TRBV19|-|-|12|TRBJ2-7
TGTGCCAGTAGTACCCGCACTGGAGTGCAGTACTTC
CASSTRTGVQYF
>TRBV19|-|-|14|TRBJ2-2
TGTGCCACCCAAACCAGGACCAACACCGGGGAGCTGTTTTTT
CATQTRTNTGELFF
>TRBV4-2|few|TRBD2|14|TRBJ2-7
TGTGCCAGCAGCCAAGGGGGCGGGGAGGGCAAGCAGTACTTC
CASSQGGGEGKQYF
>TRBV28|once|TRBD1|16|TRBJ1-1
TGTGCCAGCAGTTTAGGGCTCAGGGGGGGGAACACTGAAGCTTTCTTT
CASSLGLRGGNTEAFF
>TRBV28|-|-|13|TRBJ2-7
TGTGCCAGCAGTTTAGGAGGGAACTACGAGCAGTACTTC
CASSLGGNYEQYF
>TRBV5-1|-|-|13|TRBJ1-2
TGCGCCAGCAGCCCTACCGCAGGGGAAGGCTACACCTTC
CASSPTAGEGYTF
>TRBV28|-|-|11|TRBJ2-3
TGTGCCAGCGTGAGGATGGATACGCAGTATTTT
CASVRMDTQYF
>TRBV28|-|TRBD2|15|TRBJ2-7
TGTGCCAGCAGTTTACAGTTCCCTAGCGGGCACGAGCAGTACTTC
CASSLQFPSGHEQYF
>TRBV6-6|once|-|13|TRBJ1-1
TGTGCCAGCAGGGGGCGCGAGGGCACTGAAGCTTTCTTT
CASRGREGTEAFF
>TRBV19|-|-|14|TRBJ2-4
TGTGCCAGCTCTAACATCGGCGGTAAAAACATTCAGTACTTC
CASSNIGGKNIQYF
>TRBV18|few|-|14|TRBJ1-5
TGTGCCAGCTCAGGTCAGGGTAACGATCAGCCCCAGCATTTT
CASSGQGNDQPQHF
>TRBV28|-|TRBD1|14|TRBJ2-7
TGTGCCAGCAGGGGGACAGGGGTCCTCCACGAGCAGTACTTC
CASRGTGVLHEQYF
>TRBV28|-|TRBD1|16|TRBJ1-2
TGTGCCAGCAGTCCGGGAGGAGGAGGGGGCTACTATGGCTACACCTTC
CASSPGGGGGYYGYTF
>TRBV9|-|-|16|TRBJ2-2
TGTGCCAGCAGCGTAGACGTGGAGGGGGCAGCCGGGGAGCTGTTTTTT
CASSVDVEGAAGELFF
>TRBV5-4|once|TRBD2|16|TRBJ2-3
TGTGCCAGCAGCTTCGACACTAGCGGGAGTGCGGATACGCAGTATTTT
CASSFDTSGSADTQYF
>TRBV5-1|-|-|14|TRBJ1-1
TGCGCCAGCAGCTTGTTCGGGGGACTGGGGGCGGCTTTCTTT
CASSLFGGLGAAFF
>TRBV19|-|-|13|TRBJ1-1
TGTGCCAGTAGTATCTTACGGAACACTGAAGCTTTCTTT
CASSILRNTEAFF
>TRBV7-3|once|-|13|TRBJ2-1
TGTGCCAGCAGCGCTACAACCTACAATGAGCAGTTCTTC
CASSATTYNEQFF
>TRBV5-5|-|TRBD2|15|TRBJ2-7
TGTGCCAGCAGCCCTTCTCGCGGGAGGTCCTACGAGCAGTACTTC
CASSPSRGRSYEQYF
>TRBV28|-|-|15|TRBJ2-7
TGTGCCAGCAGTTTATTCGGCAGCCTCTCCTACGAGCAGTACTTC
CASSLFGSLSYEQYF
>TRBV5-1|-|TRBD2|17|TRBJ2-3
TGCGCCAGCAGCTTTTTACTAGCGGGAGGTGGTGTAGATACGCAGTATTTT
CASSFLLAGGGVDTQYF
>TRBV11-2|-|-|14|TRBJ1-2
TGTGCCAGCAGCCCTGGGGAAGGGAGGTCTGGCTACACCTTC
CASSPGEGRSGYTF
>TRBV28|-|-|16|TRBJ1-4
TGTGCCAGCAGTTCCCAGACACTTTCTGGCGGAGAAAAACTGTTTTTT
CASSSQTLSGGEKLFF
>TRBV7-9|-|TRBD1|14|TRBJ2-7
TGTGCCAGCAGCCGTGGCGACAGGGGGAACGAGCAGTACTTC
CASSRGDRGNEQYF
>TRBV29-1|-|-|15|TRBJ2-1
TGCAGCGTTGGGGGGGAAGGCCACCCTCGGAATGAGCAGTTCTTC
CSVGGEGHPRNEQFF
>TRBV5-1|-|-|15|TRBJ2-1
TGCGCCAGCAGCCTGCGTACGGGCTTGAGCAATGAGCAGTTCTTC
CASSLRTGLSNEQFF
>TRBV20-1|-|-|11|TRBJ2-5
TGCAGTGCTAACGAGGGAGAGACCCAGTACTTC
CSANEGETQYF
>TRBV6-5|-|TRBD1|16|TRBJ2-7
TGTGCCAGCAGTTACTCGATGGCAGGGGGAAACTACGAGCAGTACTTC
CASSYSMAGGNYEQYF
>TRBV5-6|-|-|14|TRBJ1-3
TGTGCCAGCAGCTTTTTACAATCTGGAAACACCATATATTTT
CASSFLQSGNTIYF
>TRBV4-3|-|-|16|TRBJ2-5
TGCGCCAGCAGCCAAGATGGCAGGGGGGGAACGGAGACCCAGTACTTC
CASSQDGRGGTETQYF
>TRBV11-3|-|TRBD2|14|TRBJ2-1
TGTGCCAGCAGCTTAGGACTAGCGGGTGCTGAGCAGTTCTTC
CASSLGLAGAEQFF
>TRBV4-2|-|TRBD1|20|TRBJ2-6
TGTGCCAGCAGCTACTCCTTACACAGGGGGCTAAGCTCTGGGGCCAACGTCCTGACTTTC
CASSYSLHRGLSSGANVLTF
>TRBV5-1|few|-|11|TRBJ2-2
TGCGCCAGCAGCTTATCCGGGGAGCTGTTTTTT
CASSLSGELFF
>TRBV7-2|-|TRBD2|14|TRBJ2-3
TGTGCCAGCAGCCGGGGACTAGCGCGAAGCACGCAGTATTTT
CASSRGLARSTQYF
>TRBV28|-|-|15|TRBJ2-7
TGTGCCAGCAGCCGGGGGACTGTGAATACCTACGAGCAGTACTTC
CASSRGTVNTYEQYF
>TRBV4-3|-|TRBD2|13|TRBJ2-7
TGCGCCAGAGGGACTAGCGTAGCAGTGTGGCAGTACTTC
CARGTSVAVWQYF
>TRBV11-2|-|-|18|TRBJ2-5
TGTGCCAGCAGCCCGCGAGGTGGTGGGGGGGGCCCGGGATTGACCCAGTACTTC
CASSPRGGGGGPGLTQYF
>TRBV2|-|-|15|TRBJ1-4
TGTGCCAGCAGGAAGGACGGTGCAACTAATGAAAAACTGTTTTTT
CASRKDGATNEKLFF
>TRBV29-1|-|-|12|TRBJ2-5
TGTAGCGCCCTAACAGGGAGCGAGACCCAGTACTTC
CSALTGSETQYF
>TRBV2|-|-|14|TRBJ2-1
TGTGCCAGCCGGTCTTGGCGGGGAAACAATGAGCAGTTCTTC
CASRSWRGNNEQFF
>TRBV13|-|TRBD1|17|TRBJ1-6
TGTGCCAGCAGCTTAGTGGGTATACAGGGGCCGAATTCACCCCTCCACTTT
CASSLVGIQGPNSPLHF
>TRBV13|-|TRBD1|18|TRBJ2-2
TGTGCCAGCAGCTTAGGCTTCCGGGACAGGGCTCGCACCGGGGAGCTGTTTTTT
CASSLGFRDRARTGELFF
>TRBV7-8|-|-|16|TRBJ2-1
TGTGCCAGCAGCCCTGTTAGCCGGAGGGGCACCAATGAGCAGTTCTTC
CASSPVSRRGTNEQFF
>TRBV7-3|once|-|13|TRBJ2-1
TGTGCCAGCAGCTTAAGTAGCAACAATGAGCAGTTCTTC
CASSLSSNNEQFF
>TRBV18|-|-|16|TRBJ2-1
TGTGCCAGCTCACCAGAAAGCTCCCTTTCCTACAATGAGCAGTTCTTC
CASSPESSLSYNEQFF
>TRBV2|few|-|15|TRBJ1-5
TGTGCCAGCAGCCTAGGCCAGCAGAGCAATCAGCCCCAGCATTTT
CASSLGQQSNQPQHF